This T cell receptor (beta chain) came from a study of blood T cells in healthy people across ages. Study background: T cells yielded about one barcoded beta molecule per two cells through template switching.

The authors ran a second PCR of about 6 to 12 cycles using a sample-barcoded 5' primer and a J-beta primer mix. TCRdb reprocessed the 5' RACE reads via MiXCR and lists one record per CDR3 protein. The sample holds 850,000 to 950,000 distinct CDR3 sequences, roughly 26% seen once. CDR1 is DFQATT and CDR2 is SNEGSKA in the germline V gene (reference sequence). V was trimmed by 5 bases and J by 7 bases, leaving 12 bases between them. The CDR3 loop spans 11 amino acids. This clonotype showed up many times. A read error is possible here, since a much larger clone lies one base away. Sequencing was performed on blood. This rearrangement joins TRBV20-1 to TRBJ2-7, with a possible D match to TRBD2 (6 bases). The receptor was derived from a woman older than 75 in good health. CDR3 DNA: TGCAGTGCTTGGGACTCCAATGAGCAGTACTTC. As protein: CSAWDSNEQYF.